This T cell receptor (beta chain) is from a study of cytomegalovirus exposure and HLA in healthy donors. Study results and limitations: In a later analysis, first-cohort TCR clusters were found to tend to co-occur in the 90 to 150 validation repertoires. A classifier reportedly called cytomegalovirus status with high sensitivity and specificity. As confirmed in vitro, a few CMV-associated chains were specific for CMV antigens.

TCRdb's copy holds only in-frame clones and misses some; the assay was immunoSEQ multiplex PCR. The sample has approximately 230,000 clones, more than 85% seen once. As to this clone: Its antigen is not identified.

The V and J ends lost 0 bases and 4 bases, in that order; junction bases with no gene match: 3. The CDR3 spans 15 residues. Germline V gene lookup returns CDR1 SGHRS and CDR2 YFSETQ. The specimen was PBMCs. The clonotype was recovered from a man aged 18-30 years in good health and CMV-seropositive. The chain is built from TRBV5-1 and TRBJ2-2, with 7 bases identical to TRBD2. DNA of the CDR3: TGCGCCAGCAGCTTGGGCGGGAGAGTCACCGGGGAGCTGTTTTTT. Amino acids: CASSLGGRVTGELFF.